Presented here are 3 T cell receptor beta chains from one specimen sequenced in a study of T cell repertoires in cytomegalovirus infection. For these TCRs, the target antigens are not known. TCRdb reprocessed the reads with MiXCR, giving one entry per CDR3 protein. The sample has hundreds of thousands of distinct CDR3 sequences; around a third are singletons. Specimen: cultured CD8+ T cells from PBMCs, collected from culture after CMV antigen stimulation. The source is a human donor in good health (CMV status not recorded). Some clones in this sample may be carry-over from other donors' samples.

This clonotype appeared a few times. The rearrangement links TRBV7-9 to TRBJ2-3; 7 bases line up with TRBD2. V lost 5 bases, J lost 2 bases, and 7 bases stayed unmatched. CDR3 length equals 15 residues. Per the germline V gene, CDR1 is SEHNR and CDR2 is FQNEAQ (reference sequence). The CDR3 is CASSPPGGNTDTQYF. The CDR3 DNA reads TGTGCCAGCAGCCCGCCCGGGGGGAACACAGATACGCAGTATTTT.

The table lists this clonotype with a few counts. CDR3 sequence: CASGFVMGQQYF. The CDR3 bases are TGTGCTAGTGGTTTCGTCATGGGACAGCAGTACTTC. V is TRBV12-5 and J is TRBJ2-4; 7 nucleotides agree with TRBD1. This CDR3 region has 12 residues. CDR1 and CDR2 from the germline V gene are LGHNT and FRNRAP. The V gene end was trimmed by 3 bases and the J gene end by 13 bases; junction bases not matched to a gene: 6.

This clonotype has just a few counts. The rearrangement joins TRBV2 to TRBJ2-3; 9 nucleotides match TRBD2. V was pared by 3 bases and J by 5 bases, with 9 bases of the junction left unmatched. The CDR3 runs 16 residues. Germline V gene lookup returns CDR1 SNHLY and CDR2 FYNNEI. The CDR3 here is CASSDRAGGAVDTQYF. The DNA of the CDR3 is TGTGCCAGCAGTGACCGTGCGGGGGGGGCGGTAGATACGCAGTATTTT.